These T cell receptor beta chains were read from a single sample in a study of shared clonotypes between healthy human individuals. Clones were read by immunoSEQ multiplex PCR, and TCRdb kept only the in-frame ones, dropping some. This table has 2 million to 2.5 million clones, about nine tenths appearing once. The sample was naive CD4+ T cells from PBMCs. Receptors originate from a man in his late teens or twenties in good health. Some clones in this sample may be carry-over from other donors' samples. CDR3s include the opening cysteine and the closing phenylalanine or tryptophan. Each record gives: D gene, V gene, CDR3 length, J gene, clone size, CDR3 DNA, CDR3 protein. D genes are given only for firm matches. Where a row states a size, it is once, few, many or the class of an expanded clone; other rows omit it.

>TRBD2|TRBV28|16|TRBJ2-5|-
TGTGCCAGCAGTCCAATGGGAGGGCACTTGGGGGAGACCCAGTACTTC
CASSPMGGHLGETQYF
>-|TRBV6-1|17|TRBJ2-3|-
TGTGCCAGCAGTGACCGGGGCCTGCAGTGGGGCACAGATACGCAGTATTTT
CASSDRGLQWGTDTQYF
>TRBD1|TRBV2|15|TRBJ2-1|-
TGTGCCAGCAGTGCTGACGGACAGGGGATAAGCGAGCAGTTCTTC
CASSADGQGISEQFF
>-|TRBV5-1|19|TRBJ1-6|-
TGCGCCAGCAGCTTGATGCCGCCAGCTACTCTCTCCTATAATTCACCCCTCCACTTT
CASSLMPPATLSYNSPLHF
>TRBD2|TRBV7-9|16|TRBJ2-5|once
TGTGCCAGCAGCCGTCTAGCGGGAGGTGACCGGGAGACCCAGTACTTC
CASSRLAGGDRETQYF
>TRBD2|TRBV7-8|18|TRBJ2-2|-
TGTGCCAGCAGCCTAGTGACTAGCGGGAGGCCCAATACCGGGGAGCTGTTTTTT
CASSLVTSGRPNTGELFF
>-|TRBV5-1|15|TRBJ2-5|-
TGCGCCAGCAGCTTGGGGGGCCCGGGACAAGAGACCCAGTACTTC
CASSLGGPGQETQYF
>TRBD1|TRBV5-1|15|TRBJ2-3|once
TGCGCCAGCAGCCTCCAACAGGGGGCGGGAGATACGCAGTATTTT
CASSLQQGAGDTQYF
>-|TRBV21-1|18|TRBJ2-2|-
TGTGCCAGCAGCAAAGAGGCGGTTCAAAGCGGGGGGGACGGGGAGCTGTTTTTT
CASSKEAVQSGGDGELFF
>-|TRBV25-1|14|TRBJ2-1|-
TGTGCCAGCAGGGGGGAAGGCAAGCCGTGGGAGCAGTTCTTC
CASRGEGKPWEQFF
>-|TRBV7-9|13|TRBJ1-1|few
TGTGCCAGCAGCACGGGACCGAACACTGAAGCTTTCTTT
CASSTGPNTEAFF
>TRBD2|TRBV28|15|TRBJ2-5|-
TGTGCCAGCAGCCCAGCGGGGGGGGGCAGAGAGACCCAGTACTTC
CASSPAGGGRETQYF
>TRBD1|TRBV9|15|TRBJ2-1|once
TGTGCCAGCAGCGTAGCAGGGGACAGAGACAATGAGCAGTTCTTC
CASSVAGDRDNEQFF
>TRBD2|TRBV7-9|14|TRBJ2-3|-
TGTGCCAGCAGTCATAGCGGGAGTGGCGGTACGCAGTATTTT
CASSHSGSGGTQYF
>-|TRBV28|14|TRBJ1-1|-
TGTGCCAGCAGTTTATACAGGCCACACACTGAAGCTTTCTTT
CASSLYRPHTEAFF
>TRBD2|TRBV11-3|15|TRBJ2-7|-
TGTGCCAGCAGCTTAGAGCGGGGGGCACGGCACGAGCAGTACTTC
CASSLERGARHEQYF
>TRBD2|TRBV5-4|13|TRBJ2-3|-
TGTGCCAGCAGCGGGACTAGCGCAGATACGCAGTATTTT
CASSGTSADTQYF
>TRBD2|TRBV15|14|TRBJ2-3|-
TGTGCCACCAGCAGAGAATGGGGGGGAAATACGCAGTATTTT
CATSREWGGNTQYF
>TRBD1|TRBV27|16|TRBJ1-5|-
TGTGCCAGCAGTCGACTTGCGGGACAGCCTTATCAGCCCCAGCATTTT
CASSRLAGQPYQPQHF
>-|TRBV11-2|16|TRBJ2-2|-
TGTGCCAGCAGCCCCCGGCCTGGGTATGACACCGGGGAGCTGTTTTTT
CASSPRPGYDTGELFF
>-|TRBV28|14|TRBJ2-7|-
TGTGCGTCTGGGGGAGAAATGATAACCTACGAGCAGTACTTC
CASGGEMITYEQYF
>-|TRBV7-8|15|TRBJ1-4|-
TGTGCCAGCACCCGGCGGGGTCCCTCACGCGAAAAACTGTTTTTT
CASTRRGPSREKLFF
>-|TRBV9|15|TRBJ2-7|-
TGTGCCAGCAGCGTAGCTCTTGGTAATTCCTACGAGCAGTACTTC
CASSVALGNSYEQYF
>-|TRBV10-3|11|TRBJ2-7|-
TGTGCCATCAGTGAAGGGGACGAGCAGTACTTC
CAISEGDEQYF
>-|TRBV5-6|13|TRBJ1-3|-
TGTGCCAGCAGTTGGGGGAATGGAAACACCATATATTTT
CASSWGNGNTIYF
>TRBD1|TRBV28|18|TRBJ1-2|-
TGTGCCAGCAGTTCGCTCGGGACAGGGGGCCGCGGACGCTATGGCTACACCTTC
CASSSLGTGGRGRYGYTF
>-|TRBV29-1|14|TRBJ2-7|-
TGCAGCGTTGGTATCACAGAGCTGACGGGAGAGCAGTACTTC
CSVGITELTGEQYF
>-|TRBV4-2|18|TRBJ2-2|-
TGTGCCAACAGCCAAGAAAGTAGGTGGCAGGGATCAACCGGGGAGCTGTTTTTT
CANSQESRWQGSTGELFF
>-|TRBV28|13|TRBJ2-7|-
TGTGCCAGCAGGTCGGGACAAAACTACGAGCAGTACTTC
CASRSGQNYEQYF
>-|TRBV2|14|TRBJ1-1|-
TGTGCCAGCAGTGAAGATTGGGGGGGCTCGGAAGCTTTCTTT
CASSEDWGGSEAFF
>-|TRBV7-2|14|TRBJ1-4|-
TGTGCCAGCAGCTTAGCAGGGGTTAATGAAAAACTGTTTTTT
CASSLAGVNEKLFF
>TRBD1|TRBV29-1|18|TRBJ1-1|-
TGCAGCGTCCGAAACTCACCGGGGCAGGGGGGGTTAAGGACTGAAGCTTTCTTT
CSVRNSPGQGGLRTEAFF
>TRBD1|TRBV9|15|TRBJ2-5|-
TGTGCCAGCAGCGGACAGGGGGCGGCCCAAGAGACCCAGTACTTC
CASSGQGAAQETQYF
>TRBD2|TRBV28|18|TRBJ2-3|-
TGTGCCAGCAGTTTAGGGTTACTAGCGGGAGGCGGCACAGATACGCAGTATTTT
CASSLGLLAGGGTDTQYF
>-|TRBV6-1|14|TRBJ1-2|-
TGTGCCAGCAGTGAAGGGGGGTCCAACTATGGCTACACCTTC
CASSEGGSNYGYTF
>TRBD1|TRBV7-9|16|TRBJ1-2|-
TGTGCCAGCAGCTTAGATGCGGGACAGGGTCGATATGGCTACACCTTC
CASSLDAGQGRYGYTF
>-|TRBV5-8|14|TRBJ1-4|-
TGTGCCAGCAGCTTGGTGAGAGGGAATGAAAAACTGTTTTTT
CASSLVRGNEKLFF
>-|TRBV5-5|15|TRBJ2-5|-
TGTGCCAGCAGCGCTGAGGACTATCCCGAAGAGACCCAGTACTTC
CASSAEDYPEETQYF
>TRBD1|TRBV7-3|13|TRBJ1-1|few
TGTGCCAGCAGCGCACAGGGGGGAACTGAAGCTTTCTTT
CASSAQGGTEAFF
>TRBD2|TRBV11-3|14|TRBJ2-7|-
TGTGCCAGCAGCCTTAGCGGGACCCCCTACGAGCAGTACTTC
CASSLSGTPYEQYF
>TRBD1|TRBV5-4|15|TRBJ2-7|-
TGTGCCAGCAGCTTTGGAACAGGGGGAGGCTACGAGCAGTACTTC
CASSFGTGGGYEQYF
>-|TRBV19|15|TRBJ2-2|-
TGTGCCAGTAGTCTCCTCGGGAGTAACACCGGGGAGCTGTTTTTT
CASSLLGSNTGELFF
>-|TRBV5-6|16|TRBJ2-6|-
TGTGCCAGCAGGTCACGACCTTATTCTGGGGCCAACGTCCTGACTTTC
CASRSRPYSGANVLTF
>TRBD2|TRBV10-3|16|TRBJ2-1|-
TGTGCCATCAGGCGGACTAGCGGGAATTCAGGGTATGAGCAGTTCTTC
CAIRRTSGNSGYEQFF
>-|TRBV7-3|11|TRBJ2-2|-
TGTGCCAGCAGCTTAATCGGGGAGCTGTTTTTT
CASSLIGELFF
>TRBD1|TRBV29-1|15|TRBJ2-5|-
TGCAGCGTTGTTTTGTCTTCGGGACAGCTCGGGACCCAGTACTTC
CSVVLSSGQLGTQYF
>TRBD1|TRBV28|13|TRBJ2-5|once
TGTGCCAGCAGAACAGGGGGCGTGGAGACCCAGTACTTC
CASRTGGVETQYF
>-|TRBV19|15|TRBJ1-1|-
TGTGCCAGTAGTATAGATCGCCCGGAGCACACTGAAGCTTTCTTT
CASSIDRPEHTEAFF
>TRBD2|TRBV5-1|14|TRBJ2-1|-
TGCGCCAGCATTATGAGCGGGAGTACGAATGAGCAGTTCTTC
CASIMSGSTNEQFF